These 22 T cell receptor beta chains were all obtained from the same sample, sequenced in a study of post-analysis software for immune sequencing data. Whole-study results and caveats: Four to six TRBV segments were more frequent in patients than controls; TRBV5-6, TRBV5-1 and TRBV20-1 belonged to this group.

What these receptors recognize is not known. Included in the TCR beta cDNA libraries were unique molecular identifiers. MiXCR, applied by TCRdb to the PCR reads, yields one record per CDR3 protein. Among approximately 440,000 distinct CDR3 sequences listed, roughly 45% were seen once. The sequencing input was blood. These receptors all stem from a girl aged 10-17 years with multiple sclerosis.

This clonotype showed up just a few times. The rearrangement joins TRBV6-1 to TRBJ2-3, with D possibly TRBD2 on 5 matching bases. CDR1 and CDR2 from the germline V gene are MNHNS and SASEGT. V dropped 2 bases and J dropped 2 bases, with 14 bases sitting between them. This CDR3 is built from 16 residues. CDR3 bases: TGTGCCAGCAGTGAACACCGCGGGCTCTACACAGATACGCAGTATTTT. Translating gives CASSEHRGLYTDTQYF.

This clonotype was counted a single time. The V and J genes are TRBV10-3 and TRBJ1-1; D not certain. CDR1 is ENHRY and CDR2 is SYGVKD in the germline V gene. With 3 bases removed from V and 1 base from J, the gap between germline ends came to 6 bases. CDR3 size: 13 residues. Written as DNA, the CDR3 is TGTGCCATCAGTGACAGTAGGAACACTGAAGCTTTCTTT. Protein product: CAISDSRNTEAFF.

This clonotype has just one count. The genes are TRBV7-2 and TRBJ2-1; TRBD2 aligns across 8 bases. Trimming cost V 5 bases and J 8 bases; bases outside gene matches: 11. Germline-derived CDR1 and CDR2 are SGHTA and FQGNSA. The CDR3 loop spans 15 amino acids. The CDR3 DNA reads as TGTGCCAGCAGCCTTCGGCGGGGGGTGCCGGATGAGCAGTTCTTC. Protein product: CASSLRRGVPDEQFF.

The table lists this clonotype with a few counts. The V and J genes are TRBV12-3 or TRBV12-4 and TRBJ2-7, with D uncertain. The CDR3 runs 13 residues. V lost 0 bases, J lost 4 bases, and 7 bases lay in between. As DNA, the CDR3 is TGTGCCAGCAGTTTAGCCCATGAATACGAGCAGTACTTC. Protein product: CASSLAHEYEQYF.

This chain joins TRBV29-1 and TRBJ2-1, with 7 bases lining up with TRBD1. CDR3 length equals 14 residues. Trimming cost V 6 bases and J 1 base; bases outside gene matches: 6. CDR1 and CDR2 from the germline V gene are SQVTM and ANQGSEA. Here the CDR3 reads CSVKAGGSYNEQFF. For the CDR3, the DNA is TGCAGCGTGAAAGCAGGGGGTTCCTACAATGAGCAGTTCTTC.

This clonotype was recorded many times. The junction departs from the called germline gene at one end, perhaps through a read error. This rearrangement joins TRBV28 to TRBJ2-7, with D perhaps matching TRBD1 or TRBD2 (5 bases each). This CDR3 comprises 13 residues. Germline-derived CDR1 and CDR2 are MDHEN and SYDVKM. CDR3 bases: TGCGCCAGCAGCCTGGGACCGTCCTACGAGCAGTACTTC. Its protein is CASSLGPSYEQYF.

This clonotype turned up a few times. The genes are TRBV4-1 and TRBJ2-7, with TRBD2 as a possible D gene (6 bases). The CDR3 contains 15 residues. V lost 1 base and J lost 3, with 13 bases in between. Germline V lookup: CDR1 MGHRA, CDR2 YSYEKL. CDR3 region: CASSQAPGGDYEQYF. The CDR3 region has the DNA TGCGCCAGCAGCCAAGCGCCCGGGGGAGACTACGAGCAGTACTTC.

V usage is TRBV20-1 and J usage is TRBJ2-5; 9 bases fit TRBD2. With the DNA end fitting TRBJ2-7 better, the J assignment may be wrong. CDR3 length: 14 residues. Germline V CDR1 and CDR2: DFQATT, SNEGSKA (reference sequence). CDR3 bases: TGCAGTGCGATGAGTGGCGGGAGGGCCTACGAGCAGTACTTC. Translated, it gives CSAMSGGRAYEQYF.

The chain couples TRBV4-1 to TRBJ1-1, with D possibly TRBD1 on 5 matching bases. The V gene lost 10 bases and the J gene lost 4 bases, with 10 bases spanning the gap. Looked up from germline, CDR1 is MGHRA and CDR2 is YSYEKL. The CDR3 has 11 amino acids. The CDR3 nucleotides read TGCGCCACCTGGGGGGGCACTGAAGCTTTCTTT. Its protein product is CATWGGTEAFF.

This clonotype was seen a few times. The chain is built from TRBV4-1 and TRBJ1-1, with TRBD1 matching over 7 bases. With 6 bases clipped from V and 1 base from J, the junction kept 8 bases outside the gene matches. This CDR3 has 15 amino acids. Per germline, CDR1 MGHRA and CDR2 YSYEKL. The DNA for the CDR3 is TGCGCCAGCAGTCACCCGGACAGGAAGAACACTGAAGCTTTCTTT. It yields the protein CASSHPDRKNTEAFF.

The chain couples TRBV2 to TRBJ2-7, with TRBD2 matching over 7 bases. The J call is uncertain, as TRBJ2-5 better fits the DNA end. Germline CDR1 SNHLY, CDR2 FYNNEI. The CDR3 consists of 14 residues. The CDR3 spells CASVPDGLAGTQYF. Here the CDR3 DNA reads TGTGCCAGCGTCCCAGACGGGTTAGCGGGGACCCAGTACTTC.

Here the CDR3 DNA reads TGTGCCAGCAGCCTGGGGCAGGGAGTGAGGGAGACCCAGTACTTC. It is translated as CASSLGQGVRETQYF. The chain employs TRBV12-3 or TRBV12-4 and TRBJ2-5; D may be TRBD1 or TRBD2 (5 bases each). CDR3 length: 15 amino acids. V was trimmed by 6 bases and J by 5 bases, leaving 19 bases between them.

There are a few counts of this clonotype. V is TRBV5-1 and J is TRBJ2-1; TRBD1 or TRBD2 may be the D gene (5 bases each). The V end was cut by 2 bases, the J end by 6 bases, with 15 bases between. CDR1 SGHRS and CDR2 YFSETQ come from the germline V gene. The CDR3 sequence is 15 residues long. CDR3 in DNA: TGCGCCAGCAGCTTTCGGGACGGAGCCGGCAATGAGCAGTTCTTC. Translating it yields CASSFRDGAGNEQFF.

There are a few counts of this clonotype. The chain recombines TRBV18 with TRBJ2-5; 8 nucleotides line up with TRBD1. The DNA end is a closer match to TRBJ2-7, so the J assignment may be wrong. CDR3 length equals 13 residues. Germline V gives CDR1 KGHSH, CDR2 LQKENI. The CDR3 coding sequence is TGTGCCAGCTCACCGACAGGGGAGGACGAGCAGTACTTC. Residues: CASSPTGEDEQYF.

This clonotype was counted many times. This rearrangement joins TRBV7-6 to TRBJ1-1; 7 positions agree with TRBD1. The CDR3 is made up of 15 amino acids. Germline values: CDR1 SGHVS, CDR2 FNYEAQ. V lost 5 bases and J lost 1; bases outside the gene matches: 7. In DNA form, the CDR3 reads TGTGCCAGCAGCCTCCGACAGGGCTCGAACACTGAAGCTTTCTTT. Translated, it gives CASSLRQGSNTEAFF.

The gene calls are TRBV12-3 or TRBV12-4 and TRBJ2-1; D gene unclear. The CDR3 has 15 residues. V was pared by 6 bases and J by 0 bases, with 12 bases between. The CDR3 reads CASRPQDGSYNEQFF. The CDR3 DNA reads TGTGCCAGCAGACCTCAGGACGGCTCCTACAATGAGCAGTTCTTC.

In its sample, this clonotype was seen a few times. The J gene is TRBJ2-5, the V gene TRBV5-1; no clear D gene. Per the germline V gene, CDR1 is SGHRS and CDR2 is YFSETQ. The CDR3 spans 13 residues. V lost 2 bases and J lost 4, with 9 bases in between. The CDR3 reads CASSFEVSETQYF. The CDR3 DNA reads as TGCGCCAGCAGCTTCGAGGTCTCAGAGACCCAGTACTTC.

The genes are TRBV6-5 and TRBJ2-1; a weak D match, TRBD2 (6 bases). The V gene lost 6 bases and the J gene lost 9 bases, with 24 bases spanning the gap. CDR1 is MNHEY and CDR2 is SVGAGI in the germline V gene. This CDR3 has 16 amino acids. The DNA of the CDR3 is TGTGCCAGCAGAGCCACCCGGGACTCCTATATTGCTGAGCAGTTCTTC. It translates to CASRATRDSYIAEQFF.

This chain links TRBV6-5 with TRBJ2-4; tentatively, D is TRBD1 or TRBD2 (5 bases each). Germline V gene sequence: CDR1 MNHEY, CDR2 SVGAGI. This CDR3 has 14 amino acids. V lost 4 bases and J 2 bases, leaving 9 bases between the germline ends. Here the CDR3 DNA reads TGTGCCAGCAGTTTTGGGGGACCCAAAAACATTCAGTACTTC. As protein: CASSFGGPKNIQYF.

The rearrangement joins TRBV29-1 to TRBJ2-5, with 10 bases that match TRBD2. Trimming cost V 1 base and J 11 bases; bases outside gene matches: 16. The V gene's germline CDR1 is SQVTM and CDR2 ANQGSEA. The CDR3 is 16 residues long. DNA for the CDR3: TGCAGCGTTGAAGGGAGAGGGACTAGCGCTAGAAATGAGCAGTACTTC. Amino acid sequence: CSVEGRGTSARNEQYF.

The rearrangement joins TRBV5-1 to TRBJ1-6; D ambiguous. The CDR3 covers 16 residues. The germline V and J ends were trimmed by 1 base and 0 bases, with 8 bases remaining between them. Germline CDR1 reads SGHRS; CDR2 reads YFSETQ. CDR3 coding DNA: TGCGCCAGCAGCTTGAGTTCGAGCTCCTATAATTCACCCCTCCACTTT. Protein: CASSLSSSSYNSPLHF.

The CDR3: CSARRPGLRETQYF. CDR3 sequence (DNA): TGCAGTGCTAGACGACCGGGACTTCGAGAGACCCAGTACTTC. The rearrangement links TRBV20-1 to TRBJ2-7; TRBD2 is a possible D gene (6 bases). The end of the DNA aligns better with TRBJ2-5, so the J call may be wrong. Germline CDR1 is DFQATT and CDR2 is SNEGSKA (reference sequence). This CDR3 contains 14 residues.